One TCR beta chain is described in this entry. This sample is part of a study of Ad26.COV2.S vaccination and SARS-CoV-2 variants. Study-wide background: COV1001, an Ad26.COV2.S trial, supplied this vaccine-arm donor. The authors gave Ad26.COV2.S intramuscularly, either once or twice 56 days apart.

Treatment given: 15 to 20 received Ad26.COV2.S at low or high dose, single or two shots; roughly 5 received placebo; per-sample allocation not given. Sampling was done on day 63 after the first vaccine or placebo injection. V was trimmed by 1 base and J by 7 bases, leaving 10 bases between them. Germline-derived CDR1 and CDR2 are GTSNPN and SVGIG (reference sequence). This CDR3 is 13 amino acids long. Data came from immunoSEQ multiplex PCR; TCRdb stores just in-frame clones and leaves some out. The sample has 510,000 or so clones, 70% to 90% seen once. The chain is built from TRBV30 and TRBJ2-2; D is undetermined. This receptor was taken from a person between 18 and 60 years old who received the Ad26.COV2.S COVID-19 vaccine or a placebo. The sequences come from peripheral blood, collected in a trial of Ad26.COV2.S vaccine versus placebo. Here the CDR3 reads CAWSGFVGGELFF. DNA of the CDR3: TGTGCCTGGAGTGGCTTTGTGGGCGGGGAGCTGTTTTTT. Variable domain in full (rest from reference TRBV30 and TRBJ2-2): SQTIHQWPATLVQPVGSPLSLECTVEGTSNPNLYWYRQAAGRGLQLLFYSVGIGQISSEVPQNLSASRPQDRQFILSSKKLLLSDSGFYLCAWSGFVGGELFFGEGSRLTVL.